The TCR beta chain under discussion was sequenced for a study of blood T cell repertoires in COVID-19. The CDR3 contains 13 residues. Looked up from germline, CDR1 is SGHAT and CDR2 is FQDESV (reference sequence). V lost 4 bases to trimming and J lost 9 bases, with 13 bases between them. The method was immunoSEQ multiplex PCR; TCRdb's version includes in-frame clones alone and lacks a portion of them. The sample consists of roughly 250,000 clones, approximately 88% of them appearing once. Sequencing was carried out using PBMCs or T cells enriched from blood (not recorded which). The V and J genes are TRBV11-1 and TRBJ2-1; D perhaps matches TRBD2 (5 bases). The receptor comes from a woman aged 40 to 49 with acute COVID-19. The CDR3 DNA reads TGTGCCAGCAGCTCCGGTCTTGGGAGTGAGCAGTTCTTC. This encodes CASSSGLGSEQFF.